Following are 16 T cell receptor beta chains from one sample sequenced in a study of cytomegalovirus exposure and HLA in healthy donors (dated by TCRdb to about 2017). The protocol used for the library was the immunoSEQ multiplex PCR assay. A mixture of 60 forward primers for TCR Vbeta segments and 13 reverse primers for TCR Jbeta segments was used in the multiplex PCR. Held by TCRdb, this immuneACCESS table contains in-frame sequences only and omits some clones. Under half of the omission traces to an unresolved V gene where checked; the cause of the rest is unknown. Within this sample are 200,000 to 250,000 clones, with approximately 82% of them counted one time only. 0.63% of the sample lies in the top ten. Sequences were obtained from PBMCs. These receptors were taken from a man aged 18 to 29 in good health and CMV-seronegative.

The chain joins TRBV27 to TRBJ2-5; TRBD2 aligns across 9 bases. This CDR3 region has 13 residues. Germline V CDR1 and CDR2: MNHEY, SMNVEV (reference sequence). Unmatched junction bases numbered 4, after V lost 0 bases and J lost 11 bases. Here the CDR3 reads CASSLSTSGEQYF. The CDR3 nucleotides are TGTGCCAGCAGTTTATCGACTAGCGGAGAGCAGTACTTC.

The V and J genes are TRBV7-8 and TRBJ2-7, with D perhaps TRBD2 (5 bases). V gave up 5 bases and J gave up 2 bases, with 16 bases separating them. Germline V gene sequence: CDR1 SGHVS, CDR2 FQNEAQ. CDR3 length: 15 amino acids. This CDR3 reads CASSQLAPGTYEQYF. The CDR3 DNA reads as TGTGCCAGCAGCCAGCTTGCCCCGGGAACCTACGAGCAGTACTTC.

This chain joins TRBV15 and TRBJ1-4; 7 nucleotides match TRBD1. Per germline, CDR1 LNHNV and CDR2 YYDKDF (reference sequence). The CDR3 runs 18 residues. The ends lost 3 bases at V and 7 bases at J; junction bases unmatched: 17. The CDR3 protein is CATSSVGQSKRGFEKLFF. CDR3 DNA: TGTGCCACCAGCAGTGTGGGACAGTCAAAGAGGGGATTTGAAAAACTGTTTTTT.

The gene calls are TRBV11-2 and TRBJ2-7; 9 bases are a match to TRBD2. This CDR3 is built from 15 residues. The V and J ends lost 5 bases and 3 bases, in that order; junction bases with no gene match: 8. CDR1 and CDR2 (germline): SGHAT, FQNNGV. This chain's CDR3 is CASSETSGQLYEQYF. The CDR3 coding sequence is TGTGCCAGCAGCGAAACTAGCGGGCAGCTCTACGAGCAGTACTTC.

The chain carries TRBV7-9 and TRBJ2-5, with a tentative D call TRBD2 (6 bases). V lost 5 bases and J lost 2, with 9 bases in between. Germline CDR1 SEHNR, CDR2 FQNEAQ (reference sequence). The CDR3 extends over 13 amino acids. This chain's CDR3 is CASSHGGQETQYF. CDR3 DNA: TGTGCCAGCAGCCATGGGGGGCAAGAGACCCAGTACTTC.

A note on this clone: An end of the junction does not agree with germline; a read error may underlie this. Other DNA sequences from this sample encode an identical CDR3 as well. This chain joins TRBV7-9 and TRBJ2-5; maybe TRBD2 (6 bases). CDR3 length: 14 amino acids. Germline V gives CDR1 SEHNR, CDR2 FQNEAQ (reference sequence). In nucleotides, the CDR3 is TGTGCCAGTAGCTCCTCCGGGACTCTAGAGACCCAGTACTTC. It codes for CASSSSGTLETQYF.

This rearrangement joins TRBV19 to TRBJ2-1; 12 positions match TRBD2. With V trimmed by 5 bases and J by 4 bases, 3 bases remained unmatched. The CDR3 totals 15 residues. CDR1 and CDR2 (germline): LNHDA, SQIVND (reference sequence). In nucleotides, the CDR3 is TGTGCCAGTAGTCTTCTAGCGGGAGGGTACAATGAGCAGTTCTTC. Its protein product is CASSLLAGGYNEQFF.

The genes are TRBV18 and TRBJ2-7; TRBD2 aligns across 11 bases. Germline lookup yields CDR1 KGHSH and CDR2 LQKENI. This CDR3 has 18 residues. Trimming removed 3 bases from V and 2 bases from J; junction bases left unmatched: 12. CDR3 sequence: CASSPGGLADPKTYEQYF. CDR3 DNA: TGTGCCAGCTCACCGGGGGGACTAGCGGACCCCAAAACCTACGAGCAGTACTTC.

V and J are TRBV9 and TRBJ2-2; D not certain. There are 12 residues in the CDR3. The germline V and J ends were trimmed by 0 bases and 7 bases, with 4 bases remaining between them. CDR1 is SGDLS and CDR2 is YYNGEE in the germline V gene. CDR3 residues: CASSVARGELFF. CDR3 coding DNA: TGTGCCAGCAGCGTAGCCCGCGGGGAGCTGTTTTTT. The full variable domain, its missing parts supplied by reference TRBV9 and TRBJ2-2, is DSGVTQTPKHLITATGQRVTLRCSPRSGDLSVYWYQQSLDQGLQFLIQYYNGEERAKGNILERFSAQQFPDLHSELNLSSLELGDSALYFCASSVARGELFFGEGSRLTVL.

As for this clone: At the DNA level, this CDR3 is encoded by other sequences in the same sample as well. This chain uses TRBV19 with TRBJ1-2; 10 nucleotides match TRBD1. Germline CDR1 and CDR2: LNHDA and SQIVND (reference sequence). This CDR3 spans 15 amino acids. The V gene end was trimmed by 3 bases and the J gene end by 5 bases; junction bases not matched to a gene: 6. The CDR3 spells CASSIRTGGQYGYTF. The CDR3 DNA is TGTGCCAGTAGTATCAGGACAGGGGGACAGTATGGCTACACCTTC.

The gene calls are TRBV5-1 and TRBJ2-1; 10 nucleotides align to TRBD2. Germline-derived CDR1 and CDR2 are SGHRS and YFSETQ. The CDR3 covers 15 residues. V dropped 0 bases and J dropped 6; count of bases not matched to a gene: 3. The DNA of the CDR3 is TGCGCCAGCAGCTTGGAAGCGGGAGGGCCCAATGAGCAGTTCTTC. Translation gives CASSLEAGGPNEQFF.

The rearrangement uses TRBV2 and TRBJ2-1, with 11 bases lining up with TRBD2. Germline values: CDR1 SNHLY, CDR2 FYNNEI. This CDR3 is built from 15 residues. The junction had 3 bases not matched to a gene; V was cut back by 6 bases and J by 2 bases. The CDR3 is CASRLLAGAYNEQFF. For the CDR3, the DNA is TGTGCCAGCAGGCTACTAGCGGGAGCCTACAATGAGCAGTTCTTC.

This chain links TRBV2 with TRBJ2-7, with 10 bases lining up with TRBD2. J lost 1 base, V lost 1 base, and 7 bases had no gene match. The germline V gene has CDR1 SNHLY and CDR2 FYNNEI. The CDR3 is 17 amino acids. The CDR3 sequence is CASSEGTSGILSYEQYF. Here the CDR3 DNA reads TGTGCCAGCAGTGAAGGAACTAGCGGGATTTTATCCTACGAGCAGTACTTC. The full variable domain, completed using reference TRBV2 and TRBJ2-7, is EPEVTQTPSHQVTQMGQEVILRCVPISNHLYFYWYRQILGQKVEFLVSFYNNEISEKSEIFDDQFSVERPDGSNFTLKIRSTKLEDSAMYFCASSEGTSGILSYEQYFGPGTRLTVT.

The V and J genes are TRBV5-1 and TRBJ1-1; the D is unclear. Germline CDR1 SGHRS, CDR2 YFSETQ. V gave up 0 bases and J gave up 1 base, with 13 bases separating them. The CDR3 spans 16 residues. The CDR3 DNA reads as TGCGCCAGCAGCTTGGGAAACTCAGGCCCGAACACTGAAGCTTTCTTT. Its protein product is CASSLGNSGPNTEAFF.

The chain employs TRBV28 and TRBJ2-3, with 12 bases lining up with TRBD2. The CDR3 is 14 amino acids. CDR1 and CDR2 from the germline V gene are MDHEN and SYDVKM. V shed 5 bases, J shed 3 bases, and the junction held 0 bases outside the gene matches. CDR3 amino acids: CASSGLAGTDTQYF. CDR3 sequence (DNA): TGTGCCAGCAGTGGACTAGCGGGAACAGATACGCAGTATTTT. Based on the CDR3 plus reference TRBV28 and TRBJ2-3, the full variable domain is DVKVTQSSRYLVKRTGEKVFLECVQDMDHENMFWYRQDPGLGLRLIYFSYDVKMKEKGDIPEGYSVSREKKERFSLILESASTNQTSMYLCASSGLAGTDTQYFGPGTRLTVL.

There are a few counts of this clone. The CDR3 nucleotides are TGTGCCAGCTCGCCCGGGTACCAAGAGACCCAGTACTTC. Its translation is CASSPGYQETQYF. The V call is TRBV18, the J call TRBJ2-5, with D unresolved. V lost 6 bases to trimming and J lost 0 bases, with 8 bases between them. CDR3 size: 13 residues. Germline assignment: CDR1 KGHSH and CDR2 LQKENI.